This is a list of T cell receptor beta chains from one sample in a study of Tregs in tolerant kidney transplant recipients. The method was immunoSEQ multiplex PCR; TCRdb's version includes in-frame clones alone and lacks a portion of them. This table holds about 78,000 clones, around 93% found once. The source was Tregs from blood, collected before the transplant. These receptors were collected from a human donor who received a combined kidney and bone marrow transplant. Both conserved end residues are part of each CDR3. A D gene is named only where the DNA matches it firmly.

d_call	v_call	j_call	cdr3_nt	cdr3_aa
-	TRBV27	TRBJ2-1	TGTGCCAGCAGTCTGTCGGTGCTAGCGCCCTACAATGAGCAGTTCTTC	CASSLSVLAPYNEQFF
-	TRBV30	TRBJ2-1	TGTGCCTGGAGTGTCCCAGGGACGCTTGGCAATGAGCAGTTCTTC	CAWSVPGTLGNEQFF
-	TRBV18	TRBJ2-3	TGTGCCAGCTCGTGGACAACCGAGGGTACAGATACGCAGTATTTT	CASSWTTEGTDTQYF
-	TRBV30	TRBJ1-1	TGTGCCTGGAGTCCGGGGGAGAACACTGAAGCTTTCTTT	CAWSPGENTEAFF
TRBD2	TRBV6-1	TRBJ2-1	TGTGCCAGCAGTGAATATGGGACTAGCGGGAGGTCGCGGCACAATGAGCAGTTCTTC	CASSEYGTSGRSRHNEQFF
-	TRBV18	TRBJ1-1	TGTGCCAGCTCACCGACCCGAGTTCTGAACACTGAAGCTTTCTTT	CASSPTRVLNTEAFF
-	TRBV28	TRBJ1-5	TGTGCCAGCAGTTTCTTGACAGACCCTACAATTCAGCCCCAGCATTTT	CASSFLTDPTIQPQHF
-	TRBV2	TRBJ2-5	TGTGCCAGCAGTGCAACTAGGGGGGGCCAAGAGACCCAGTACTTC	CASSATRGGQETQYF
TRBD1	TRBV6-6	TRBJ1-1	TGTGCCAGCAGTTACGGGACAGGGGTGAACACTGAAGCTTTCTTT	CASSYGTGVNTEAFF
-	TRBV2	TRBJ1-2	TGTGCCAGCAGACCAGGGTTAGACTTTGGCTACACCTTC	CASRPGLDFGYTF
TRBD2	TRBV10-3	TRBJ2-6	TGTGCCACGGCGGGGGACTTATGGAGGTCTGGGGCCAACGTCCTGACTTTC	CATAGDLWRSGANVLTF
-	TRBV10-3	TRBJ2-1	TGTGCCATCAGTGAGTCTGTGGGTGAGCAGTTCTTC	CAISESVGEQFF